This TCR beta chain was identified in a study of T-cell reconstitution after alpha-beta-depleted transplantation in children. This clonotype was counted a single time. Preparation of the TCRbeta library was carried out with unique molecular identifiers. TCRdb reanalysed the PCR reads using MiXCR and keeps one entry per CDR3 protein. The sample has 900,000 or so distinct CDR3 sequences, roughly 15% seen once. This specimen was PBMCs, mostly from graft donor cells, taken 360 days after TCRalphabeta/CD19-depleted stem cell transplant. The TCR was taken from a male patient between 5 and 17 years old who had a stem cell transplant for acute lymphoblastic leukemia, so the T cells may come from the graft donor.

Here the CDR3 reads CASSQPGQGKDTQYF. The CDR3 DNA is TGCGCCAGCAGCCAACCGGGACAGGGGAAAGATACGCAGTATTTT. The chain combines TRBV4-1 with TRBJ2-3; 10 nucleotides match TRBD1. Germline V gene data show CDR1 as MGHRA and CDR2 as YSYEKL. Germline trimming cut 2 bases from V and 5 bases from J; bases unmatched to any gene: 4. The CDR3 spans 15 residues.